This T cell receptor (beta chain) was identified during a study of blood T cell repertoires in COVID-19. Across the whole study: Sites in the United States, Italy and Spain provided acute and convalescent COVID-19 samples. Nucleic acid was either cDNA or gDNA, and it came from T cells, B-cell-depleted T cells, or PBMCs.

Under the authors' procedure: Amplification of reference gene primers was used by the study to estimate nucleated cell counts. The method was immunoSEQ multiplex PCR; TCRdb's version includes in-frame clones alone and lacks a portion of them. V and J calls and clone size are given by that table; D and trimming were obtained from the DNA. In the table there are 25,000 to 30,000 clones, roughly 80% of which are singletons. CDR1 is LGHDT, CDR2 YNNKEL, per germline (reference sequence). Unmatched junction bases numbered 6, after V lost 4 bases and J lost 3 bases. The CDR3 sequence is 14 residues long. The material sequenced was peripheral blood. The V and J genes are TRBV3-1 (or the pseudogene TRBV3-2) and TRBJ2-7; 7 nucleotides align to TRBD1. The sequence was obtained from an elderly man with active or convalescent COVID-19. The CDR3 sequence: CASSPPGQIYEQYF. For the CDR3, the DNA is TGTGCCAGCAGCCCTCCGGGACAGATCTACGAGCAGTACTTC.